This T cell receptor (beta chain) came from a study of blood T cell repertoires in COVID-19. Study summary: Sources were T cells, B-cell-depleted T cells, or PBMCs; the material itself was cDNA or gDNA.

This CDR3 is built from 16 residues. CDR1 is SEHNR and CDR2 is FQNEAQ in the germline V gene (reference sequence). V lost 6 bases, J lost 0 bases, and 15 bases lay in between. This clone was seen a few times. Seattle's enrolled individuals joined amid active infection and were then monitored longitudinally. The authors' processing: How many nucleated cells were present was estimated from reference gene primer amplification. Clones were sequenced by immunoSEQ multiplex PCR, and TCRdb holds only the in-frame ones, with some missing. The V and J calls and clone size are taken from that table; D and trimming were inferred from the DNA. Here the sample spans around 100,000 clones, around 85% being singletons.

This clonotype was obtained from a woman in her sixties with COVID-19, enrolled during active disease. The genes are TRBV7-9 and TRBJ1-3; weak D call: TRBD1 (5 bases). Specimen: peripheral blood. The CDR3 nucleotides are TGTGCCAGCAGTAAGCTACAGGCCGGCTCTGGAAACACCATATATTTT. Its translation: CASSKLQAGSGNTIYF. The full variable domain, with the rest looked up from reference TRBV7-9 and TRBJ1-3, is DTGVSQNPRHKITKRGQNVTFRCDPISEHNRLYWYRQTLGQGPEFLTYFQNEAQLEKSRLLSDRFSAERPKGSFSTLEIQRTEQGDSAMYLCASSKLQAGSGNTIYFGEGSWLTVV.